This TCR beta chain comes out of a study of T cells in Graves' hyperthyroidism and ophthalmopathy. Study conclusions and caveats: Blood held most thyroid clonotypes expanded above 0.001 frequency.

RNA transcripts were the template for amplifying TCR beta CDR3 regions. HTBI primers were used for first-round RT-PCR of the TCR CDR3. Each CDR3 protein is one row after TCRdb ran MiXCR on the multiplex PCR reads. The sample shows 300,000 or so distinct CDR3 sequences, over 15% of them seen only once. On this clonotype itself: Antigen: not known.

The specimen was blood. This clonotype was obtained from a woman in her fifties or sixties with Graves' ophthalmopathy.

The CDR3 nucleotides read TGTGCCACCAGACTAGCGGGAGATAAGTACGAGCAGTACTTC. This gives the protein CATRLAGDKYEQYF. This sequence joins TRBV14 and TRBJ2-7, with TRBD2 identical over 12 bases. The germline V gene encodes CDR1 SGHDN and CDR2 FVKESK. This CDR3 region has 14 residues. V gave up 10 bases and J gave up 4 bases; unmatched junction bases: 8.